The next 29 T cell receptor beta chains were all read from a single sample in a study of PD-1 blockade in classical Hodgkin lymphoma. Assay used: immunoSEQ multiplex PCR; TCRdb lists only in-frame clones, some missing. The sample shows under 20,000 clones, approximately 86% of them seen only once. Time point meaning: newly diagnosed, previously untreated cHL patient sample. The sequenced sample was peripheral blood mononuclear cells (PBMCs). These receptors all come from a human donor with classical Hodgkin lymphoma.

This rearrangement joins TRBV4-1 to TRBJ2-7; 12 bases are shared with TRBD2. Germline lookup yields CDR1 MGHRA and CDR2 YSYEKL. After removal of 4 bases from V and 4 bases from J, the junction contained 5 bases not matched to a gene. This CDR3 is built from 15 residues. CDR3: CASSPVLAGGYEQYF. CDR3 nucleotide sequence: TGCGCCAGCAGCCCAGTACTAGCGGGAGGTTACGAGCAGTACTTC.

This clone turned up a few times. The CDR3 DNA is TGTGCCAGCAGTGTAGGAGGGGTGGGCTACGAGCAGTACTTC. It specifies CASSVGGVGYEQYF. This chain uses TRBV7-2 with TRBJ2-7; D is possibly TRBD2 (6 bases). This CDR3 is built from 14 residues. Looked up from germline, CDR1 is SGHTA and CDR2 is FQGNSA. V lost 6 bases and J 3 bases, leaving 15 bases between the germline ends.

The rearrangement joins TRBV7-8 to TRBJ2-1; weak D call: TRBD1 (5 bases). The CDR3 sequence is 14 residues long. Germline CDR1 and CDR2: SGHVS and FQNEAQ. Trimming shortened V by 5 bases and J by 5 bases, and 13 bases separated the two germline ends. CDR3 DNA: TGTGCCAGCAGCCCTTGGCAGGGCCACAATGAGCAGTTCTTC. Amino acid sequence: CASSPWQGHNEQFF.

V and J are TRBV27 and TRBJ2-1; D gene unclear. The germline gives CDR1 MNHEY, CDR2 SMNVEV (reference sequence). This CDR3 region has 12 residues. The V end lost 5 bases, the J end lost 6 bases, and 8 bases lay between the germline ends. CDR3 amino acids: CASSPNFNEQFF. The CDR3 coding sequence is TGTGCCAGCAGTCCAAACTTCAATGAGCAGTTCTTC.

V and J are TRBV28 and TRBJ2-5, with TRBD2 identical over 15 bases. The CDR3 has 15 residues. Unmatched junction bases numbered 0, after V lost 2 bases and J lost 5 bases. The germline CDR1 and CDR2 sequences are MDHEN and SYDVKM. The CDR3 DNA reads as TGTGCCAGCAGTTTAGGGACTAGCGGGAGGGAGACCCAGTACTTC. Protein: CASSLGTSGRETQYF.

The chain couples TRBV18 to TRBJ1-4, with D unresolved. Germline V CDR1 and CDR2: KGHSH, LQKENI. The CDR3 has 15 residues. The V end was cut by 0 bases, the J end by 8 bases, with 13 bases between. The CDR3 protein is CASSPPGQTREKLFF. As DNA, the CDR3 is TGTGCCAGCTCACCACCCGGGCAGACTAGGGAAAAACTGTTTTTT.

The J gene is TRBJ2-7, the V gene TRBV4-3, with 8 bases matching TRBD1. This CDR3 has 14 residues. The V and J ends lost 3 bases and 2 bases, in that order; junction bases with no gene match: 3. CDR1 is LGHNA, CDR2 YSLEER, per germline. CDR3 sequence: CASSQVTGAYEQYF. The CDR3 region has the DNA TGCGCCAGCAGCCAGGTGACAGGGGCCTACGAGCAGTACTTC.

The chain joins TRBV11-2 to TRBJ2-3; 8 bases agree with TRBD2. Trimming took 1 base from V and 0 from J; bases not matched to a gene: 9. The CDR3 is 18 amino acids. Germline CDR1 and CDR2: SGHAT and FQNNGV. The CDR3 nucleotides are TGTGCCAGCAGCTTAGCGCGCGGTAGCGGGATTAGCACAGATACGCAGTATTTT. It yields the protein CASSLARGSGISTDTQYF.

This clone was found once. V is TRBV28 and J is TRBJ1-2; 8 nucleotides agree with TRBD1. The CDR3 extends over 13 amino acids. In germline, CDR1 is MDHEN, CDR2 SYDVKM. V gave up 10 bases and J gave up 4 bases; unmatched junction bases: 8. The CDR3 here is CATWTGYPYGYTF. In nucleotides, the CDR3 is TGTGCCACGTGGACAGGGTACCCCTATGGCTACACCTTC.

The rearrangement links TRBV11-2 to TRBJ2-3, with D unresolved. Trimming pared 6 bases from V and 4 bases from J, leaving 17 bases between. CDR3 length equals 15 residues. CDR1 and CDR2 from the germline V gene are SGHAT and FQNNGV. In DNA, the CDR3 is TGTGCCAGCAGTGGTGAACCTCAACGGGCAGATACGCAGTATTTT. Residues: CASSGEPQRADTQYF.

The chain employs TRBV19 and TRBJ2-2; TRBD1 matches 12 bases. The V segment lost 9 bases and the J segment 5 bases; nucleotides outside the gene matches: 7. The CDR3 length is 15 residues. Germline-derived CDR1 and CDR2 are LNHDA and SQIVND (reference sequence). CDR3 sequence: CASKPGQGATGELFF. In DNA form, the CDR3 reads TGTGCCAGCAAGCCGGGACAGGGGGCGACCGGGGAGCTGTTTTTT.

In DNA, the CDR3 is TGTGCCAGCAGTTTATCCCGCCGGACAGGGACTGGAAACACCATATATTTT. Translated: CASSLSRRTGTGNTIYF. The chain couples TRBV28 to TRBJ1-3, with TRBD1 matching over 8 bases. The CDR3 is 17 amino acids. Looked up from germline, CDR1 is MDHEN and CDR2 is SYDVKM. V lost 1 base, J lost 2 bases, and 7 bases stayed unmatched.

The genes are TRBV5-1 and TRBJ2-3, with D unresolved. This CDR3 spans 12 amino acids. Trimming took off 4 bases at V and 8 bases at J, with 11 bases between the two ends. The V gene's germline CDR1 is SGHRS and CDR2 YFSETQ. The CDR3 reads CASSDGYGTQYF. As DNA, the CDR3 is TGCGCCAGCAGCGATGGGTATGGTACGCAGTATTTT.

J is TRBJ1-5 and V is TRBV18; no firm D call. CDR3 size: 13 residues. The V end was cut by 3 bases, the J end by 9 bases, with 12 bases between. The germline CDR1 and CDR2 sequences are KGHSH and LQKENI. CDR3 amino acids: CASSPEGEWPQHF. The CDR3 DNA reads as TGTGCCAGCTCACCGGAGGGAGAGTGGCCCCAGCATTTT.

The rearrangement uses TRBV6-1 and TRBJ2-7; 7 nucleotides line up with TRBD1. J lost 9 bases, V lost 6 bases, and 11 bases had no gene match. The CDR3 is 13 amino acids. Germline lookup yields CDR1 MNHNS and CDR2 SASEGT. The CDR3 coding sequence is TGTGCCAGCAGGGGAAGACAGGGTACAGTGCAGTACTTC. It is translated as CASRGRQGTVQYF.

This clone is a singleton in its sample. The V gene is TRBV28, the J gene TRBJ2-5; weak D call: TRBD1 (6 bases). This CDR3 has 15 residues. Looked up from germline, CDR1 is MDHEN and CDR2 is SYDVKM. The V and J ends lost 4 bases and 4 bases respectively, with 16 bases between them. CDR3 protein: CASSSPPGQRETQYF. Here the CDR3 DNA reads TGTGCCAGCAGTTCACCACCCGGACAGAGAGAGACCCAGTACTTC.

The CDR3: CASSPRRTGANYGYTF. The CDR3, as DNA: TGTGCCAGTAGTCCCCGACGGACAGGAGCAAACTATGGCTACACCTTC. The V gene is TRBV19, the J gene TRBJ1-2, with 7 bases lining up with TRBD1. Germline CDR1 LNHDA, CDR2 SQIVND (reference sequence). After removal of 5 bases from V and 2 bases from J, the junction contained 11 bases not matched to a gene. This CDR3 spans 16 amino acids. Drawing the rest from reference TRBV19 and TRBJ1-2, the complete variable domain is DGGITQSPKYLFRKEGQNVTLSCEQNLNHDAMYWYRQDPGQGLRLIYYSQIVNDFQKGDIAEGYSVSREKKESFPLTVTSAQKNPTAFYLCASSPRRTGANYGYTFGSGTRLTVV.

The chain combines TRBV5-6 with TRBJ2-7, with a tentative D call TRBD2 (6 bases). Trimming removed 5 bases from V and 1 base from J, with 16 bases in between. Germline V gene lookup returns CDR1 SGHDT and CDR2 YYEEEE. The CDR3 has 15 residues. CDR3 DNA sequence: TGTGCCAGCAGTCAAGGTGTGGGAGGATCCTACGAGCAGTACTTC. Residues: CASSQGVGGSYEQYF.

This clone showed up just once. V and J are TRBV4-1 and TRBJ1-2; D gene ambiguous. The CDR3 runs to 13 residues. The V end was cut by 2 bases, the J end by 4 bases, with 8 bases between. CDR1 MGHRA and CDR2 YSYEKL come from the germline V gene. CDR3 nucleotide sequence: TGCGCCAGCAGCCAATCAGGAGCCTATGGCTACACCTTC. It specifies CASSQSGAYGYTF.

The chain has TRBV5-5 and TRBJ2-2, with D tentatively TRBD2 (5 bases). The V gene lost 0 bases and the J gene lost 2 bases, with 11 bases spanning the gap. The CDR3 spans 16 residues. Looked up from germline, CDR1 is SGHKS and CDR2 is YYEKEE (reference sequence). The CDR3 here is CASSLDGLINTGELFF. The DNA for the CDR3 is TGTGCCAGCAGCTTGGATGGACTCATAAACACCGGGGAGCTGTTTTTT.

CDR3: CASSRAGQQNQPQHF. CDR3 DNA: TGTGCCAGCTCGCGGGCGGGACAGCAAAATCAGCCCCAGCATTTT. The chain recombines TRBV18 with TRBJ1-5; 7 bases match TRBD1. CDR1 is KGHSH and CDR2 is LQKENI in the germline V gene. The CDR3 spans 15 residues. Germline trimming cut 6 bases from V and 4 bases from J; bases unmatched to any gene: 9.

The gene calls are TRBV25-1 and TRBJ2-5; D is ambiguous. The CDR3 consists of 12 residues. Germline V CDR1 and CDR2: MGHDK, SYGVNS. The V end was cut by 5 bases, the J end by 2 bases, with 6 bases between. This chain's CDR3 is CASSSAQETQYF. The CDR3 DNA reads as TGTGCCAGCAGTTCAGCACAAGAGACCCAGTACTTC.

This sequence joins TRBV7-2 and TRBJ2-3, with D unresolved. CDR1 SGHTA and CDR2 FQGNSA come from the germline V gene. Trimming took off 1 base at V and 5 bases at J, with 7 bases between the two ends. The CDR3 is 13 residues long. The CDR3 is CASSLERRDTQYF. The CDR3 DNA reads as TGTGCCAGCAGCTTAGAAAGGAGAGATACGCAGTATTTT. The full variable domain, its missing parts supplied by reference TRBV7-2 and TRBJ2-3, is GAGVSQSPSNKVTEKGKDVELRCDPISGHTALYWYRQSLGQGLEFLIYFQGNSAPDKSGLPSDRFSAERTGGSVSTLTIQRTQQEDSAVYLCASSLERRDTQYFGPGTRLTVL.

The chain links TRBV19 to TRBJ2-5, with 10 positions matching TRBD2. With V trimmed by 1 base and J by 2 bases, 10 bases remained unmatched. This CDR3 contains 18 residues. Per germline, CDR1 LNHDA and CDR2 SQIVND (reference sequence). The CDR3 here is CASSIVSASGRGQETQYF. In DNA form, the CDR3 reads TGTGCCAGTAGTATAGTTTCGGCTAGCGGGAGAGGGCAAGAGACCCAGTACTTC.

The CDR3 reads CSATGLYGYTF. DNA for the CDR3: TGCAGTGCCACAGGGTTGTATGGCTACACCTTC. The chain links TRBV20-1 to TRBJ1-2; a possible D gene is TRBD1 (6 bases). Per the germline V gene, CDR1 is DFQATT and CDR2 is SNEGSKA (reference sequence). This CDR3 region has 11 residues. The germline V and J ends were trimmed by 6 bases and 5 bases, with 10 bases remaining between them.

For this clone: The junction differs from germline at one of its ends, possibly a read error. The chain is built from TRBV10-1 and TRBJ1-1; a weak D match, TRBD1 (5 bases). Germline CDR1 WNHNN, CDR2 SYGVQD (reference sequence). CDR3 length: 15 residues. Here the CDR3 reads CASSESPRQGTEAFF. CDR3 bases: TGCGCCAGCAGCGAGTCCCCCCGGCAGGGTACTGAAGCTTTCTTT.

CDR3 bases: TGTGCCAGCAGCTTGGCTGGATACACAGATACGCAGTATTTT. Residues: CASSLAGYTDTQYF. This chain uses TRBV5-6 with TRBJ2-3, with D unresolved. The CDR3 spans 14 residues. Germline V lookup: CDR1 SGHDT, CDR2 YYEEEE. V was trimmed by 0 bases and J by 2 bases, leaving 7 bases between them.

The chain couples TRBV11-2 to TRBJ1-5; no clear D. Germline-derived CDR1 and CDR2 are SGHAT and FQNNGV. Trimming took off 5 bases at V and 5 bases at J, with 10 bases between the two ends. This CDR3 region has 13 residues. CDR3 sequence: CASSLRQDQPQHF. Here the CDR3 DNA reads TGTGCCAGCAGCCTTAGACAAGATCAGCCCCAGCATTTT.

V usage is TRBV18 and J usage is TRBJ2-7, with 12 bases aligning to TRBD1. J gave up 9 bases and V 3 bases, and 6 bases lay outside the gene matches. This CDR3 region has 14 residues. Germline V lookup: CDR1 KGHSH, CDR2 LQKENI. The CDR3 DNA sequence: TGTGCCAGCTCACCGGGGACAGGGGGCATTGGGCAGTACTTC. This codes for CASSPGTGGIGQYF.